This T cell receptor (beta chain) was documented in a study of blood T cell repertoires in COVID-19. On the study more broadly: Italy, Spain and the United States were the sources of the convalescent and acute COVID-19 samples. PBMCs, B-cell-depleted T cells, or T cells provided the cDNA or gDNA that made up the material.

This clone was seen only once. In the original workflow: Nucleated cell number was recorded as an estimate derived from reference gene primer amplification. The method was immunoSEQ multiplex PCR; TCRdb's version includes in-frame clones alone and lacks a portion of them. The V and J calls and clone size were taken over from that table, and D and trimming were inferred from the DNA. The table records roughly 150,000 clones, about 83% of them present only once. The junction had 10 bases not matched to a gene; V was cut back by 1 base and J by 12 bases. The length of the CDR3 is 15 residues. Per germline, CDR1 SQVTM and CDR2 ANQGSEA.

The receptor was isolated from a woman aged 80 or over with acute or convalescent COVID-19. Specimen: peripheral blood. The gene calls are TRBV29-1 and TRBJ1-5; 12 bases agree with TRBD1. CDR3 amino acids: CSVEVGQGARRLQHF. The CDR3 bases are TGCAGCGTTGAAGTGGGACAGGGGGCGCGAAGACTCCAGCATTTT.